The T cell receptor (beta chain) described here comes from a study of blood T cell repertoires in COVID-19. Looking at the study overall: COVID-19 samples collected from the United States, Italy and Spain covered acute and convalescent phases. Sources were T cells, B-cell-depleted T cells, or PBMCs; the material itself was cDNA or gDNA.

Original analysis: Estimation of nucleated cell counts was performed using reference gene primer amplification. TCRdb's copy holds only in-frame clones and misses some; the assay was immunoSEQ multiplex PCR. V and J calls and clone size follow that table, whereas D and trimming were derived from the DNA. The sample holds about 400,000 clones, about 90% seen once. The receptor's source is a man aged 35-49 years with acute or convalescent COVID-19. The sample taken for sequencing was peripheral blood.

The CDR3 nucleotides read TGTGCCAGCAGTGAAGGGAGGGGGCGACTTGATTCACCCCTCCACTTT. It translates to CASSEGRGRLDSPLHF. The V call is TRBV6-1, the J call TRBJ1-6, with 7 nucleotides matching TRBD1. This CDR3 is 16 amino acids long. Germline assignment: CDR1 MNHNS and CDR2 SASEGT. J was trimmed by 8 bases and V by 1 base; bases with no gene match: 8.